Following are 13 T cell receptor beta chains from one sample sequenced in a study of blood T cell repertoires in COVID-19. TCRdb's copy holds only in-frame clones and misses some; the assay was immunoSEQ multiplex PCR. The sample gives around 120,000 clones, around 83% of which show up once; roughly 9% is in the top ten. Sequencing was performed on peripheral blood. The receptors shown here come from a man in his forties with active or convalescent COVID-19.

The chain carries TRBV5-8 and TRBJ1-1; 9 bases are shared with TRBD1. Unmatched junction bases numbered 8, after V lost 5 bases and J lost 3 bases. CDR1 and CDR2 from the germline V gene are SGHTS and YDEGEE. CDR3 length equals 15 residues. CDR3 sequence (DNA): TGTGCCAGCAGATGGACAGGGGCCTGGGACACTGAAGCTTTCTTT. Protein: CASRWTGAWDTEAFF.

The CDR3: CASSTGQQNTEAFF. The CDR3 region has the DNA TGCGCCAGCAGCACCGGACAGCAGAACACTGAAGCTTTCTTT. The chain recombines TRBV5-1 with TRBJ1-1; TRBD1 might be the D (6 bases). This CDR3 has 14 residues. The germline V gene encodes CDR1 SGHRS and CDR2 YFSETQ. Trimming stripped 4 bases from V and 1 base from J, with 11 bases between.

This clone was seen a few times. The chain employs TRBV2 and TRBJ2-1; D is uncertain. The germline V and J ends were trimmed by 0 bases and 7 bases, with 10 bases remaining between them. CDR1 and CDR2 (germline): SNHLY, FYNNEI. The CDR3 spans 14 residues. CDR3 bases: TGTGCCAGCAGTGAAGCTAATCTCCTGAATGAGCAGTTCTTC. The encoded protein is CASSEANLLNEQFF.

The rearrangement links TRBV27 to TRBJ1-2; D might be TRBD1 (5 bases). This CDR3 spans 13 amino acids. Per the germline V gene, CDR1 is MNHEY and CDR2 is SMNVEV (reference sequence). Between the trimmed V and J ends, which lost 2 bases and 4 bases, there was a span of 8 bases. The CDR3 region is CASSLTGGYGYTF. The CDR3 DNA is TGTGCCAGCAGTTTAACGGGGGGCTATGGCTACACCTTC.

The chain couples TRBV3-1 (or the pseudogene TRBV3-2) to TRBJ2-3, with 9 bases matching TRBD2. This CDR3 is 15 amino acids long. Unmatched junction bases numbered 0, after V lost 0 bases and J lost 2 bases. Germline CDR1 LGHDT, CDR2 YNNKEL (reference sequence). CDR3 DNA: TGTGCCAGCAGCCAAGAGGGACTAGCCACAGATACGCAGTATTTT. This translates into CASSQEGLATDTQYF.

This clone was observed many times. The chain joins TRBV30 to TRBJ2-4, with TRBD1 identical over 8 bases. This CDR3 is built from 15 residues. The germline V gene has CDR1 GTSNPN and CDR2 SVGIG (reference sequence). The trim removed 3 bases at V and 4 bases at J, leaving 8 bases unmatched. In DNA form, the CDR3 reads TGTGCCTGGAGGGCGACAGGGGCCAAAAAAAACATTCAGTACTTC. It yields the protein CAWRATGAKKNIQYF.

This clone was picked up a small number of times. The chain carries TRBV13 and TRBJ1-2; 8 bases are a match to TRBD1. The CDR3 consists of 15 residues. Germline values: CDR1 PRHDT, CDR2 FYEKMQ (reference sequence). Trimming removed 6 bases from V and 6 bases from J; junction bases left unmatched: 12. CDR3 in DNA: TGTGCCAGCAGGCCCCTAGGACAGGGCGCGGATGGCTACACCTTC. This sequence encodes CASRPLGQGADGYTF.

V usage is TRBV21-1 and J usage is TRBJ2-3; TRBD2 is taken as the D call from the table, unchecked against the DNA. TRBV21-1 has pseudogene status. CDR3 length: 18 residues. The CDR3 coding sequence is TGTGCCAGCAGCAAAGGACTGCGGGGGGTATGTATTTCAGATACGCAGTATTTT. Translating it yields CASSKGLRGVCISDTQYF.

This chain joins TRBV19 and TRBJ1-2; TRBD1 agrees at 9 bases. The CDR3 loop spans 14 amino acids. Germline V gene sequence: CDR1 LNHDA, CDR2 SQIVND (reference sequence). V gave up 7 bases and J gave up 7 bases; unmatched junction bases: 10. In DNA, the CDR3 is TGTGCCAGTAAGATCCGGGACAGGGAAGGTGGCTACACCTTC. Translating gives CASKIRDREGGYTF.

The V call is TRBV5-1, the J call TRBJ1-6, with D possibly being TRBD1 (6 bases). Germline CDR1 is SGHRS and CDR2 is YFSETQ. The CDR3 runs to 14 residues. V shed 2 bases and J shed 8 bases, with 11 bases lying between them. The CDR3 protein is CASSLREGDSPLHF. The CDR3 DNA is TGCGCCAGCAGCTTACGGGAGGGGGATTCACCCCTCCACTTT.

The J gene is TRBJ2-3, the V gene TRBV5-1; no firm D call. The CDR3 is 13 residues long. The ends were cut back, 4 bases at V and 5 bases at J, with 11 bases in the middle. Germline assignment: CDR1 SGHRS and CDR2 YFSETQ. The CDR3 protein is CASSPMTGDTQYF. The CDR3 nucleotides are TGCGCCAGCAGCCCGATGACTGGAGATACGCAGTATTTT.

This sequence joins TRBV14 and TRBJ2-7; weak D call: TRBD2 (5 bases). Trimming took 0 bases from V and 5 from J, leaving 11 bases between them. The CDR3 has 14 residues. Germline V gene data show CDR1 as SGHDN and CDR2 as FVKESK. The CDR3 reads CASSQDGLGNEQYF. CDR3 DNA sequence: TGTGCCAGCAGCCAAGATGGCCTCGGGAACGAGCAGTACTTC.

This rearrangement joins TRBV4-1 to TRBJ2-5; possible D gene TRBD2, 5 bases. Germline CDR1 is MGHRA and CDR2 is YSYEKL. The V gene lost 4 bases and the J gene lost 2 bases, with 17 bases spanning the gap. The CDR3 sequence is 16 residues long. The CDR3 bases are TGCGCCAGCAGCCCGGACTTGGGCAACATACAAGAGACCCAGTACTTC. Its translation is CASSPDLGNIQETQYF.